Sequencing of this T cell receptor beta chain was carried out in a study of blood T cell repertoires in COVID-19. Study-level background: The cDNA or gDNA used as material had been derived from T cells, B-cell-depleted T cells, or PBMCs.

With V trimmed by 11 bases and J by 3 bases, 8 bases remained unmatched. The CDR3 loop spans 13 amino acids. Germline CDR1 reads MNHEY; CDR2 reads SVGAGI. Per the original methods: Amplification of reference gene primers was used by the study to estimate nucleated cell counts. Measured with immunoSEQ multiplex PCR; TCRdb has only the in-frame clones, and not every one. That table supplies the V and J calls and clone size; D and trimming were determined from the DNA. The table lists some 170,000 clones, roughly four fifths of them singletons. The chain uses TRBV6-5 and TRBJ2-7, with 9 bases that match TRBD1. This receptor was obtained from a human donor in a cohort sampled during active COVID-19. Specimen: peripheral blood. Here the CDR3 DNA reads TGTGCCGGGCGGGGGACAGGGCTCTACGAGCAGTACTTC. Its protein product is CAGRGTGLYEQYF.